This note documents a single TCR beta chain sequence. The sample is drawn from a study of T cell responses to AZD1222 COVID-19 vaccine. TCRdb's table, derived via immunoSEQ multiplex PCR, lists solely in-frame clones and lacks some. The sample shows 100,000 to 150,000 clones, around 90% of them seen only once. This material consisted of peripheral blood, taken on day 0 of AZD1222 vaccination. The receptor was derived from an adult in good health.

The chain's CDR3 is CATSRDRDRGDTQYF. The CDR3 coding sequence is TGTGCCACCAGCAGAGATCGGGATAGAGGAGATACGCAGTATTTT. The genes are TRBV15 and TRBJ2-3, with D perhaps TRBD2 (5 bases). V lost 0 bases to trimming and J lost 5 bases, with 12 bases between them. CDR3 size: 15 residues. Germline assignment: CDR1 LNHNV and CDR2 YYDKDF (reference sequence).